The 21 T cell receptor beta chains listed next were all sequenced from one sample in a study of radiation and T cells in renal cell carcinoma. Time point reported: baseline pretreatment blood. The treatment is: 15 Gy SBRT to primary tumor, nephrectomy 4 weeks later. Using immunoSEQ multiplex PCR, the repertoire was profiled, and TCRdb retains in-frame clones only, with some absent. The sample has some 150,000 clones, around nine tenths seen once. The sample in question was blood, obtained from a patient whose treatment included radiotherapy and nephrectomy. The receptors come from a woman in her forties or fifties with renal cell carcinoma.

This chain joins TRBV6-6 and TRBJ1-2; 10 bases fit TRBD1. V gave up 4 bases and J gave up 6 bases; unmatched junction bases: 2. CDR3 length: 13 residues. The germline V gene has CDR1 MNHNY and CDR2 SVGAGI (reference sequence). CDR3 bases: TGTGCCAGCAGTTCGGACAGGGGGAATGGCTACACCTTC. Amino acid sequence: CASSSDRGNGYTF.

The rearrangement uses TRBV9 and TRBJ2-1; D remains unclear. Germline-derived CDR1 and CDR2 are SGDLS and YYNGEE. CDR3 length equals 15 residues. The V end was cut by 0 bases, the J end by 6 bases, with 13 bases between. CDR3 amino acids: CASSVGASSVNEQFF. Written as DNA, the CDR3 is TGTGCCAGCAGCGTAGGAGCCTCGTCCGTCAATGAGCAGTTCTTC.

This clone has only a few counts. The genes are TRBV19 and TRBJ1-4; D remains ambiguous. This CDR3 has 13 residues. Trimming shortened V by 7 bases and J by 8 bases, and 14 bases separated the two germline ends. CDR1 is LNHDA and CDR2 is SQIVND in the germline V gene (reference sequence). CDR3 loop: CASTSSGWEKLFF. CDR3 bases: TGTGCCAGTACCTCCTCAGGTTGGGAAAAACTGTTTTTT.

This chain joins TRBV19 and TRBJ1-2, with TRBD1 as a possible D gene (5 bases). CDR3 length equals 14 residues. The germline V and J ends were trimmed by 2 bases and 9 bases, with 16 bases remaining between them. CDR1 and CDR2 (germline): LNHDA, SQIVND (reference sequence). As DNA, the CDR3 is TGTGCCAGTAGTATACAGGGAGGGATCGAGAGCTACACCTTC. It codes for CASSIQGGIESYTF. The variable domain in full, completed from reference TRBV19 and TRBJ1-2, reads DGGITQSPKYLFRKEGQNVTLSCEQNLNHDAMYWYRQDPGQGLRLIYYSQIVNDFQKGDIAEGYSVSREKKESFPLTVTSAQKNPTAFYLCASSIQGGIESYTFGSGTRLTVV.

The V call is TRBV5-1, the J call TRBJ1-4, with TRBD1 matching over 7 bases. V dropped 0 bases and J dropped 3; count of bases not matched to a gene: 5. This CDR3 has 16 residues. Germline V gives CDR1 SGHRS, CDR2 YFSETQ. CDR3 sequence: CASSLEQGPANEKLFF. CDR3 nucleotides: TGCGCCAGCAGCTTGGAACAGGGGCCCGCTAATGAAAAACTGTTTTTT.

The rearrangement uses TRBV18 and TRBJ1-2; tentative D call: TRBD1 (5 bases). The V gene lost 3 bases and the J gene lost 2 bases, with 13 bases spanning the gap. Germline V CDR1 and CDR2: KGHSH, LQKENI. CDR3 size: 15 residues. CDR3 sequence (DNA): TGTGCCAGCTCACCTCCGCCAGCAGGGAACTATGGCTACACCTTC. Translation: CASSPPPAGNYGYTF.

V gene TRBV6-1 combines with J gene TRBJ1-3; possibly TRBD1 for D (5 bases). Germline CDR1 and CDR2: MNHNS and SASEGT. The CDR3 has 14 residues. The V end was cut by 1 base, the J end by 8 bases, with 12 bases between. CDR3 nucleotides: TGTGCCAGCAGTGAAGATGGGGCGGTAGACACCATATATTTT. Encoded protein: CASSEDGAVDTIYF.

The chain is built from TRBV7-9 and TRBJ1-1; no firm D call. CDR1 and CDR2 from the germline V gene are SEHNR and FQNEAQ (reference sequence). CDR3 size: 12 residues. V was pared by 5 bases and J by 4 bases, with 8 bases between. The CDR3 DNA reads as TGTGCCAGCAGCCAAGTGAGCACTGAAGCTTTCTTT. Its protein is CASSQVSTEAFF.

V usage is TRBV5-1 and J usage is TRBJ2-1, with D hard to call. Germline CDR1 SGHRS, CDR2 YFSETQ. The CDR3 has 13 residues. V was pared by 0 bases and J by 5 bases, with 6 bases between. The CDR3 nucleotides read TGCGCCAGCAGCTTGGGTATTGACAATGAGCAGTTCTTC. Translating it yields CASSLGIDNEQFF.

The genes are TRBV13 and TRBJ1-5, with TRBD1 identical over 9 bases. CDR1 is PRHDT, CDR2 FYEKMQ, per germline (reference sequence). This CDR3 has 14 amino acids. The trim removed 5 bases at V and 5 bases at J, leaving 4 bases unmatched. The CDR3: CASSLGQGDQPQHF. The CDR3 nucleotides read TGTGCCAGCAGCCTGGGACAGGGAGATCAGCCCCAGCATTTT.

This chain uses TRBV7-8 with TRBJ1-5, with D perhaps TRBD1 (5 bases). CDR1 SGHVS and CDR2 FQNEAQ come from the germline V gene. CDR3 size: 15 residues. Trimming stripped 1 base from V and 3 bases from J, with 10 bases between. The CDR3 reads CASSLGSTVNQPQHF. The CDR3 DNA follows: TGTGCCAGCAGCTTAGGTTCGACAGTCAATCAGCCCCAGCATTTT.

This chain connects TRBV6-4 to TRBJ2-3; the D is unclear. Germline lookup yields CDR1 MRHNA and CDR2 SNTAGT. CDR3 size: 14 residues. V was trimmed by 2 bases and J by 2 bases, leaving 8 bases between them. The CDR3 region has the DNA TGTGCCAGCAGTGACGGGCCAGACACAGATACGCAGTATTTT. Translated: CASSDGPDTDTQYF.

CDR3 coding DNA: TGTGCCAGCAGCTTAACGGTGAACACTGAAGCTTTCTTT. Translated: CASSLTVNTEAFF. The rearrangement links TRBV11-1 to TRBJ1-1; D uncertain. This CDR3 spans 13 amino acids. Germline values: CDR1 SGHAT, CDR2 FQDESV (reference sequence). The ends were cut back, 2 bases at V and 0 bases at J, with 4 bases in the middle.

V gene TRBV14 combines with J gene TRBJ2-2, with TRBD1 identical over 8 bases. Germline lookup yields CDR1 SGHDN and CDR2 FVKESK. Unmatched junction bases numbered 3, after V lost 0 bases and J lost 3 bases. The CDR3 covers 16 residues. The CDR3 DNA is TGTGCCAGCAGCCAAGAGGGACAGGCCTACACCGGGGAGCTGTTTTTT. Amino acids: CASSQEGQAYTGELFF.

The rearrangement joins TRBV19 to TRBJ2-2, with D tentatively TRBD1 (5 bases). Germline loops: CDR1 LNHDA, CDR2 SQIVND (reference sequence). Trimming stripped 5 bases from V and 6 bases from J, with 19 bases between. The CDR3 is 16 amino acids. CDR3 sequence: CASSHTLKSGSGELFF. DNA of the CDR3: TGTGCCAGTAGTCATACTCTCAAATCAGGGTCCGGGGAGCTGTTTTTT.

The chain combines TRBV5-1 with TRBJ1-2, with TRBD1 identical over 7 bases. The trim removed 1 base at V and 4 bases at J, leaving 10 bases unmatched. Germline-derived CDR1 and CDR2 are SGHRS and YFSETQ. The length of the CDR3 is 16 residues. In DNA, the CDR3 is TGCGCCAGCAGCTTGTCGTCGGGCAGGGGGACCTATGGCTACACCTTC. Translated: CASSLSSGRGTYGYTF.

The J gene is TRBJ2-7, the V gene TRBV30; D unclear. The germline CDR1 and CDR2 sequences are GTSNPN and SVGIG (reference sequence). V was shortened by 2 bases and J by 3 bases, with 5 bases between the two germline ends. The CDR3 loop spans 11 amino acids. The CDR3 DNA reads as TGTGCCTGGAGTAATTACTACGAGCAGTACTTC. It is translated as CAWSNYYEQYF.

The gene calls are TRBV12-5 and TRBJ1-5; no firm D call. This CDR3 has 15 amino acids. With 6 bases removed from V and 1 base from J, the gap between germline ends came to 13 bases. Germline lookup yields CDR1 LGHNT and CDR2 FRNRAP. The CDR3 DNA is TGTGCTAGTGGAAGGCCTGGCGGCAGCAATCAGCCCCAGCATTTT. This translates into CASGRPGGSNQPQHF.

The chain joins TRBV9 to TRBJ2-5, with 15 positions matching TRBD2. This CDR3 contains 17 residues. CDR1 and CDR2 from the germline V gene are SGDLS and YYNGEE. The junction had 8 bases not matched to a gene; V was cut back by 4 bases and J by 4 bases. The CDR3 bases are TGTGCCAGCAGCCCGGGACTAGCGGGGGGCTTGCCAGAGACCCAGTACTTC. It specifies CASSPGLAGGLPETQYF.

This clone was recorded once. The genes are TRBV19 and TRBJ1-1, with D unresolved. V was shortened by 9 bases and J by 1 base, with 12 bases between the two germline ends. Germline assignment: CDR1 LNHDA and CDR2 SQIVND (reference sequence). The CDR3 loop spans 13 amino acids. The CDR3 bases are TGTGCCAGCCTCGGACCGACGAACACTGAAGCTTTCTTT. Protein product: CASLGPTNTEAFF.

This chain connects TRBV7-9 to TRBJ2-5; D unclear. The V and J ends lost 1 base and 5 bases respectively, with 11 bases between them. Looked up from germline, CDR1 is SEHNR and CDR2 is FQNEAQ (reference sequence). This CDR3 spans 14 amino acids. DNA for the CDR3: TGTGCCAGCAGCTTAGGTGCGGCGATCGAGACCCAGTACTTC. Residues: CASSLGAAIETQYF.